The 2 T cell receptor beta chains given below trace back to one sample, sequenced in a study of T cell repertoires in cytomegalovirus infection. These receptors have no known antigen. In TCRdb, the reads were re-called with MiXCR into one record per CDR3 protein. The sample consists of about 5,500 distinct CDR3 sequences, approximately 53% of them appearing once. Material for sequencing was PBMCs, sequenced either directly or after in vitro stimulation (not recorded which). The origin of the receptors is a human donor in good health (CMV status not recorded). Some clones in this sample may be carry-over from other donors' samples.

Many counts were recorded for this clonotype. A junction boundary mismatches the germline segment, possibly from a read error. The chain joins TRBV7-8 to TRBJ2-7; D may be TRBD1 (6 bases). The germline V gene has CDR1 SGHVS and CDR2 FQNEAQ. The CDR3 sequence is 14 residues long. CDR3 bases: TGTGCCAGCAGCTGGGACACCCCTGTCTACGATCAGTACTTC. Its protein product is CASSWDTPVYDQYF.

This clonotype was seen only once. A read error may produce the germline difference seen at one junction end. The CDR3 coding sequence is TGTGCAAGCAGTTACCCACCTCCAGAGAAGTGCTTC. The encoded protein is CASSYPPPEKCF. This sequence joins TRBV6-2 or TRBV6-3 and TRBJ2-7; the D is unclear. CDR1 and CDR2 (germline): MNHEY, SVGEGT. The CDR3 spans 12 residues.